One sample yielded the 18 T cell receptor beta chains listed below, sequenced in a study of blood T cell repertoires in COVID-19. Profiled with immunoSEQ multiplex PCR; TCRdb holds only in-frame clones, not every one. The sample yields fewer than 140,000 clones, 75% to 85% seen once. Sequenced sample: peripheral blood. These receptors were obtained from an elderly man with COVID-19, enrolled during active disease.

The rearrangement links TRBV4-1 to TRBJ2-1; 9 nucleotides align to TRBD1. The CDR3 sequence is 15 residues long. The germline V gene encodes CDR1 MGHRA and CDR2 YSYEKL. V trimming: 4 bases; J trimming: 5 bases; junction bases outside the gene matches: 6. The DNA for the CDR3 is TGCGCCAGCAGCCGGGGACAGGGACCCCACAATGAGCAGTTCTTC. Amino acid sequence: CASSRGQGPHNEQFF.

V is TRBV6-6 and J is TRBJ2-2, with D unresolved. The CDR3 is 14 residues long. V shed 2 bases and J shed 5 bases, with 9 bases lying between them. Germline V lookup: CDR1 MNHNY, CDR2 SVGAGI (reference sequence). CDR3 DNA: TGTGCCAGCAGTTACCACGACACTACCGGGGAGCTGTTTTTT. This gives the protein CASSYHDTTGELFF.

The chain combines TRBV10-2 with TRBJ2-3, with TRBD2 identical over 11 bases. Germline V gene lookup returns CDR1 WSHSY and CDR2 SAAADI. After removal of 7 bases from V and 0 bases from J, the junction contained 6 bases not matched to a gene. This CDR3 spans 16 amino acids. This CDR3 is CASKLGLAASTDTQYF. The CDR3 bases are TGCGCCAGCAAACTGGGACTAGCGGCTAGCACAGATACGCAGTATTTT.

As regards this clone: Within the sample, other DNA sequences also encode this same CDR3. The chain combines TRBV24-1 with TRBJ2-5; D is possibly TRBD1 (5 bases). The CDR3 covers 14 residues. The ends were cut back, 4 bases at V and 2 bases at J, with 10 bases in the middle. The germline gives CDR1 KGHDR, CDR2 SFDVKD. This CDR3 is CATSDPTGQETQYF. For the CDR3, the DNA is TGTGCCACCAGTGACCCCACAGGACAAGAGACCCAGTACTTC.

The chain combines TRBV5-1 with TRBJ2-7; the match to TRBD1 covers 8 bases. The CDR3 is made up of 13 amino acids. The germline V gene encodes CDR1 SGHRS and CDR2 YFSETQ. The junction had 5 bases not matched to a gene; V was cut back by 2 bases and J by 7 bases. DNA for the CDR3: TGCGCCAGCAGCTTAGACAGGGGATGGGAGCAGTACTTC. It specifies CASSLDRGWEQYF.

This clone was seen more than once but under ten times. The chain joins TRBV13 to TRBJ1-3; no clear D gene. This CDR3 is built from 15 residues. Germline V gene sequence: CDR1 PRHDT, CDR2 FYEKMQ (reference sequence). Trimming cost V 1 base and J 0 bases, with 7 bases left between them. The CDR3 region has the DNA TGTGCCAGCAGCTTAGAACGCGGCTCTGGAAACACCATATATTTT. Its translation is CASSLERGSGNTIYF.

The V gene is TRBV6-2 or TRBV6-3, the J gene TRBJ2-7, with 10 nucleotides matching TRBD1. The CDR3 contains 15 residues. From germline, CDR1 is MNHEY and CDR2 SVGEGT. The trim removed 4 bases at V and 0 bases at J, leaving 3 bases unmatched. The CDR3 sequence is CASSSDRGPSYEQYF. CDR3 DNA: TGTGCCAGCAGTTCAGACAGGGGGCCCTCCTACGAGCAGTACTTC.

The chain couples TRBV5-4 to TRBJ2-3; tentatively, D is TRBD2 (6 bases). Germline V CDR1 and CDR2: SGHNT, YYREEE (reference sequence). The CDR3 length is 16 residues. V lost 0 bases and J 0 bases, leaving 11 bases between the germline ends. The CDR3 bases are TGTGCCAGCAGCTTGGATGCTAGCGACAGCACAGATACGCAGTATTTT. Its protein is CASSLDASDSTDTQYF.

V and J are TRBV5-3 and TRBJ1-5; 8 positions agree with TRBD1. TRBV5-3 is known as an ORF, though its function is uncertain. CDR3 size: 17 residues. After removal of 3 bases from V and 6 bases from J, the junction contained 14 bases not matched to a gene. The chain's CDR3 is CARSSSTWDRKIQPQHF. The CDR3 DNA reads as TGTGCCAGAAGCTCTTCTACTTGGGACAGGAAGATTCAGCCCCAGCATTTT.

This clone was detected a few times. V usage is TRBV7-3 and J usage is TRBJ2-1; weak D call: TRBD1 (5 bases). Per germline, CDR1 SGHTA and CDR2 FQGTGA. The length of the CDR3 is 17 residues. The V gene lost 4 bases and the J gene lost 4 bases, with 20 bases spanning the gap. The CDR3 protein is CASSSPGGSGFYNEQFF. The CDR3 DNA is TGTGCCAGCAGCTCCCCCGGCGGTTCAGGGTTTTACAATGAGCAGTTCTTC.

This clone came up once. In nucleotides, the CDR3 is TGTGCCAGCTCAACCGGTACGGGGAGGTGGTCCTACAATGAGCAGTTCTTC. Encoded protein: CASSTGTGRWSYNEQFF. The chain employs TRBV18 and TRBJ2-1; possible D gene TRBD2, 6 bases. Germline V gene sequence: CDR1 KGHSH, CDR2 LQKENI. The CDR3 runs to 17 residues. V was pared by 5 bases and J by 1 base, with 18 bases between.

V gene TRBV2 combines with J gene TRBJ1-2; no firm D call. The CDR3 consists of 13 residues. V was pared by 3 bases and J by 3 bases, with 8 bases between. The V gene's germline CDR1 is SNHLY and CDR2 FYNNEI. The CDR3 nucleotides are TGTGCCAGCAGTGAGAAGGGAGACTATGGCTACACCTTC. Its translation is CASSEKGDYGYTF.

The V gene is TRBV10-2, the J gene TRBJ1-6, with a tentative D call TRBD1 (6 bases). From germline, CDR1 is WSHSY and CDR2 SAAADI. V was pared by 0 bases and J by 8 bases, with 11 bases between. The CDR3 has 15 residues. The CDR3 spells CASSESRGRDSPLHF. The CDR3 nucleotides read TGCGCCAGCAGTGAGTCCAGGGGCCGGGATTCACCCCTCCACTTT.

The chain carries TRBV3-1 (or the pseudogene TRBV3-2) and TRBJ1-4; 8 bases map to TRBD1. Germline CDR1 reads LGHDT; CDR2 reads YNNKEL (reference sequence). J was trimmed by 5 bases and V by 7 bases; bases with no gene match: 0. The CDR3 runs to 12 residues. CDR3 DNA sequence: TGTGCCAGCAACAGGGGGAATGAAAAACTGTTTTTT. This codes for CASNRGNEKLFF.

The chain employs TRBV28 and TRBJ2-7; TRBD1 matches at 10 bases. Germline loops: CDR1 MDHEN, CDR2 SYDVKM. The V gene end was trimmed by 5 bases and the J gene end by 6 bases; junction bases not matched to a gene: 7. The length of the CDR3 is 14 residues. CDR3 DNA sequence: TGTGCCAGCAGTCCTAGACAGGGGGCAGGCGAGCAGTACTTC. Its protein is CASSPRQGAGEQYF.

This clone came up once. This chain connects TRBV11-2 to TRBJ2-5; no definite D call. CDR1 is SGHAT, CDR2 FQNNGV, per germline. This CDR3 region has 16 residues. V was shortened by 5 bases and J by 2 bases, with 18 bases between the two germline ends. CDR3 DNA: TGTGCCAGCAGCCCTACAATGGGCAGTAGGCAAGAGACCCAGTACTTC. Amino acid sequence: CASSPTMGSRQETQYF.

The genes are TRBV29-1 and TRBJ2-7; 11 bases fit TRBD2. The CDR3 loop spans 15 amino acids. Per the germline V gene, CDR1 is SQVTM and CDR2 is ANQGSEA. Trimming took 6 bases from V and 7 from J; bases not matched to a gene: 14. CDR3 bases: TGCAGCGTGGGTGGGACTAGCGGAACCTCTAGGGAGCAGTACTTC. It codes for CSVGGTSGTSREQYF.

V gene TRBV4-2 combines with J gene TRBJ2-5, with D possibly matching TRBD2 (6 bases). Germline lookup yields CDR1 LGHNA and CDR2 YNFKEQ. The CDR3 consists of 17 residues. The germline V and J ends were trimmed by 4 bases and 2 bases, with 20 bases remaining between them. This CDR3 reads CASSLTAVAGPQETQYF. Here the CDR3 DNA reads TGTGCCAGCAGCCTAACCGCTGTGGCGGGACCTCAAGAGACCCAGTACTTC.